These 5 T cell receptor beta chains originate from one sample sequenced in a study of Graves' ophthalmopathy and Graves' hyperthyroidism (dated by TCRdb to 2017 to 2018). The data were produced on an Illumina HiSeq 2000. TCR beta CDR3 regions were amplified from RNA transcripts for repertoire sequencing. A first-round RT-PCR used HTBI primers with the Qiagen OneStep RT-PCR kit, followed by a second-round multiplex PCR, size selection and purification. The public reads were reanalyzed by TCRdb: fastp trimming at Q25, MiXCR alignment, in-frame beta chains only. Rows with one shared CDR3 protein collapse into an entry with the most common genes and DNA. Within this sample are 52,000 or so distinct CDR3 sequences, with approximately 50% of them counted one time only. The top ten clonotypes cover over 4% of the sample. The source material was peripheral blood. The receptor set was obtained from an adult woman with Graves' ophthalmopathy.

This clonotype was counted once. A read error may explain this, as a much larger clone is one base away. The V gene is TRBV27, the J gene TRBJ1-2; no firm D call. The CDR3 contains 13 residues. Trimming pared 2 bases from V and 14 bases from J, leaving 18 bases between. Germline CDR1 is MNHEY and CDR2 is SMNVEV (reference sequence). CDR3 DNA: TGTGCCAGCAGTTTAAAGAGCCAACTGGGGTTGACCTTC. This sequence encodes CASSLKSQLGLTF.

This clonotype was detected ten times or more. The chain employs TRBV28 and TRBJ2-7; a possible D gene is TRBD2 (5 bases). Germline CDR1 MDHEN, CDR2 SYDVKM. V shed 3 bases and J shed 4 bases, with 16 bases lying between them. The CDR3 contains 15 residues. CDR3 in DNA: TGTGCCAGCAGTTTCCCGGGGTCGGGGTCATACGAGCAGTACTTC. Protein sequence: CASSFPGSGSYEQYF. Full variable domain (rest looked up from reference TRBV28 and TRBJ2-7): DVKVTQSSRYLVKRTGEKVFLECVQDMDHENMFWYRQDPGLGLRLIYFSYDVKMKEKGDIPEGYSVSREKKERFSLILESASTNQTSMYLCASSFPGSGSYEQYFGPGTRLTVT.

This clonotype was counted many times. V gene TRBV5-1 combines with J gene TRBJ2-1; 7 bases map to TRBD2. Trimming at V came to 5 bases and at J to 6 bases, leaving 8 bases not matched to a gene. The germline V gene encodes CDR1 SGHRS and CDR2 YFSETQ. The CDR3 is 14 residues long. The CDR3 sequence: CASRGGGPVNEQFF. The CDR3 DNA is TGCGCCAGCAGGGGGGGAGGGCCGGTCAATGAGCAGTTCTTC.

The sample holds many counts of this clonotype. This chain joins TRBV20-1 and TRBJ2-7; no reliable D call. Germline V CDR1 and CDR2: DFQATT, SNEGSKA (reference sequence). The CDR3 sequence is 13 residues long. The V end lost 3 bases, the J end lost 0 bases, and 9 bases lay between the germline ends. The CDR3 coding sequence is TGCAGTGCTAGCCACCATGACTCCTACGAGCAGTACTTC. Residues: CSASHHDSYEQYF.

As for this clonotype: Because it lacks the conserved phenylalanine or tryptophan at the end, this CDR3 is likely a read error. The genes are TRBV2 and TRBJ2-2, with D uncertain. Germline CDR1 and CDR2: SNHLY and FYNNEI. This CDR3 contains 15 residues. DNA for the CDR3: TGTGCCAGCGGTGAAGATGGATTGAACACCGGGGAGCTGTTTCTT. This translates into CASGEDGLNTGELFL.